These 26 T cell receptor beta chains came from one sample sequenced in a study of T cell repertoires in aging, cancer and after chemotherapy. The template was genomic DNA from peripheral blood, not RNA. TRB rearrangements spanning V, D and J were amplified using mixed TRB-A/B primers. TCRdb redid the calling of the multiplex PCR reads with MiXCR, one entry per CDR3 protein. The sample has just under 5,000 distinct CDR3 sequences, over 25% seen once. The sequenced sample was blood. These receptors originate from a human donor with a blood cancer. The donor label of this sample is uncertain.

About this clonotype itself: With a much larger clone just one base away, this may be a read error. V gene TRBV29-1 combines with J gene TRBJ1-3, with 7 bases fitting TRBD1. After removal of 4 bases from V and 2 bases from J, the junction contained 5 bases not matched to a gene. Per the germline V gene, CDR1 is SQVTM and CDR2 is ANQGSEA. The CDR3 spans 14 residues. Here the CDR3 DNA reads TGCAGCGTTGGTAAAGGGGGCCCTGGAAACACCATATATTTT. It encodes CSVGKGGPGNTIYF. The entire variable domain, with the rest obtained from reference TRBV29-1 and TRBJ1-3, is as follows: SAVISQKPSRDICQRGTSLTIQCQVDSQVTMMFWYRQQPGQSLTLIATANQGSEATYESGFVIDKFPISRPNLTFSTLTVSNMSPEDSSIYLCSVGKGGPGNTIYFGEGSWLTVV.

The chain recombines TRBV18 with TRBJ2-7; unclear D gene. The CDR3 is 13 amino acids. CDR1 is KGHSH and CDR2 is LQKENI in the germline V gene. With 4 bases removed from V and 3 bases from J, the gap between germline ends came to 10 bases. The CDR3 region has the DNA TGTGCCAGCTCACAGGACCAAGGCTACGAGCAGTACTTC. It is translated as CASSQDQGYEQYF.

This chain joins TRBV18 and TRBJ2-7; TRBD1 might be the D (5 bases). Germline CDR1 is KGHSH and CDR2 is LQKENI. Trimming cost V 0 bases and J 7 bases, with 16 bases left between them. CDR3 length: 15 amino acids. CDR3 amino acids: CASSPPGAVSREQYF. The CDR3 coding sequence is TGTGCCAGCTCACCACCTGGGGCAGTGTCTCGAGAGCAGTACTTC. Supplemented by reference TRBV18 and TRBJ2-7, the full variable domain reads NAGVMQNPRHLVRRRGQEARLRCSPMKGHSHVYWYRQLPEEGLKFMVYLQKENIIDESGMPKERFSAEFPKEGPSILRIQQVVRGDSAAYFCASSPPGAVSREQYFGPGTRLTVT.

The chain recombines TRBV11-2 with TRBJ2-1; TRBD2 agrees at 12 bases. Trimming at V came to 7 bases and at J to 9 bases, leaving 16 bases not matched to a gene. CDR3 length: 17 amino acids. CDR1 SGHAT and CDR2 FQNNGV come from the germline V gene. This chain's CDR3 is CASTILTRLAGVGEQFF. The CDR3 nucleotides read TGTGCCAGCACCATCTTAACAAGACTAGCGGGAGTAGGTGAGCAGTTCTTC.

The rearrangement joins TRBV11-3 to TRBJ2-2; maybe TRBD1 (5 bases). V shed 2 bases and J shed 6 bases, with 10 bases lying between them. The CDR3 spans 14 residues. Germline CDR1 SGHNT, CDR2 YENEEA. The CDR3 DNA reads as TGTGCCAGCAGCTTAAGAAGGGGATCCGGGGAGCTGTTTTTT. It encodes CASSLRRGSGELFF.

As concerns this clonotype: A much larger clone lies one base from this, so it may be a read error. J is TRBJ2-5 and V is TRBV29-1, with TRBD2 matching over 7 bases. V lost 1 base and J lost 3; bases outside the gene matches: 11. The CDR3 loop spans 16 amino acids. Looked up from germline, CDR1 is SQVTM and CDR2 is ANQGSEA. The CDR3 reads CSVEGLGGGKEETQYF. The CDR3 nucleotides read TGCAGCGTTGAAGGTTTGGGGGGGGGGAAAGAAGAGACCCAGTACTTC. Complete variable domain (other parts from reference TRBV29-1 and TRBJ2-5): SAVISQKPSRDICQRGTSLTIQCQVDSQVTMMFWYRQQPGQSLTLIATANQGSEATYESGFVIDKFPISRPNLTFSTLTVSNMSPEDSSIYLCSVEGLGGGKEETQYFGPGTRLLVL.

The chain uses TRBV11-3 and TRBJ2-3, with a tentative D call TRBD1 (6 bases). Trimming took off 3 bases at V and 7 bases at J, with 8 bases between the two ends. The CDR3 has 12 amino acids. The germline V gene has CDR1 SGHNT and CDR2 YENEEA. CDR3: CASSFGGNTQYF. CDR3 DNA: TGTGCCAGCAGCTTTGGGGGCAATACGCAGTATTTT.

The rearrangement joins TRBV10-3 to TRBJ2-5; the D is unclear. Per germline, CDR1 ENHRY and CDR2 SYGVKD. This CDR3 comprises 10 residues. The ends were cut back, 8 bases at V and 2 bases at J, with 3 bases in the middle. The chain's CDR3 is CAIGQETQYF. In DNA form, the CDR3 reads TGTGCCATCGGGCAAGAGACCCAGTACTTC.

This clonotype was seen only a few times. The chain carries TRBV4-3 and TRBJ2-3, with 8 bases identical to TRBD2. Losses at the gene ends were 0 bases for V and 2 bases for J; bases not matched to a gene: 7. CDR3 length equals 17 residues. The germline V gene encodes CDR1 LGHNA and CDR2 YSLEER. CDR3 protein: CASSQDLAGGVTDTQYF. Here the CDR3 DNA reads TGCGCCAGCAGCCAAGATTTGGCGGGAGGAGTCACAGATACGCAGTATTTT.

The chain combines TRBV19 with TRBJ2-1; TRBD2 agrees at 13 bases. V was pared by 4 bases and J by 5 bases, with 8 bases of the junction left unmatched. The CDR3 is 17 residues long. Germline lookup yields CDR1 LNHDA and CDR2 SQIVND (reference sequence). CDR3 in amino acids: CASSSTSGGAMDNEQFF. The DNA for the CDR3 is TGTGCCAGTAGTAGTACTAGCGGGGGGGCCATGGACAATGAGCAGTTCTTC.

This clonotype is classed as medium-sized. CDR3 DNA: TGTGCCAGCAGTTACACTAGCGGGGGTGAGCAGTTCTTC. Encoded protein: CASSYTSGGEQFF. The rearrangement links TRBV6-2 or TRBV6-3 to TRBJ2-1; 11 positions match TRBD2. V lost 2 bases, J lost 9 bases, and 0 bases stayed unmatched. The CDR3 has 13 amino acids. Germline V gene sequence: CDR1 MNHEY, CDR2 SVGEGT.

This clonotype ranks as medium-sized. V is TRBV30 and J is TRBJ1-4; D perhaps matches TRBD1 (6 bases). Germline CDR1 is GTSNPN and CDR2 is SVGIG (reference sequence). The length of the CDR3 is 13 residues. Between the trimmed V and J ends, which lost 4 bases and 5 bases, there was a span of 11 bases. The CDR3, as DNA: TGTGCCTGGAAGGACAGTCAAAATGAAAAACTGTTTTTT. Translated: CAWKDSQNEKLFF.

This clonotype was observed a handful of times. CDR3 region: CASSQEGLPNTGELFF. The DNA of the CDR3 is TGCGCCAGCAGCCAAGAGGGACTCCCAAACACCGGGGAGCTGTTTTTT. The chain uses TRBV4-3 and TRBJ2-2; tentatively, D is TRBD2 (6 bases). The CDR3 runs to 16 residues. Germline V gene sequence: CDR1 LGHNA, CDR2 YSLEER. V lost 0 bases to trimming and J lost 2 bases, with 10 bases between them.

In regard to this clonotype: Compared with germline, one end of the junction differs, possibly owing to a read error. The J gene is TRBJ2-1, the V gene TRBV12-3 or TRBV12-4; 12 bases map to TRBD2. The CDR3 sequence is 13 residues long. DNA of the CDR3: TGTGCCAGCAGTCTAGCGGGGGGGCCGATTCCGTTCTTC. This gives the protein CASSLAGGPIPFF.

The gene calls are TRBV12-3 or TRBV12-4 and TRBJ1-2, with a possible D match to TRBD1 (5 bases). Between the trimmed V and J ends, which lost 1 base and 9 bases, there was a span of 24 bases. This CDR3 has 17 amino acids. The CDR3 spells CASSLGLGTGTAMSYTF. For the CDR3, the DNA is TGTGCCAGCAGTTTAGGGTTGGGAACCGGGACGGCCATGAGCTACACCTTC.

V usage is TRBV6-2 or TRBV6-3 and J usage is TRBJ2-1, with TRBD2 matching over 12 bases. V was clipped by 7 bases and J by 8 bases; unmatched bases: 24. This CDR3 has 20 residues. Germline values: CDR1 MNHEY, CDR2 SVGEGT. CDR3 residues: CASTLVSASGRAGSFHEQFF. Written as DNA, the CDR3 is TGTGCCAGCACCTTAGTTTCGGCTAGCGGGAGGGCCGGCTCATTCCATGAGCAGTTCTTC.

This rearrangement joins TRBV20-1 to TRBJ1-1, with 7 nucleotides matching TRBD1. Trimming at V came to 3 bases and at J to 3 bases, leaving 13 bases not matched to a gene. Germline lookup yields CDR1 DFQATT and CDR2 SNEGSKA (reference sequence). The CDR3 is 16 amino acids. The CDR3 DNA sequence: TGCAGTGCTAGGGTTACAGGGGACGCCCGGTACACTGAAGCTTTCTTT. This sequence encodes CSARVTGDARYTEAFF.

The V call is TRBV19, the J call TRBJ2-1; the match to TRBD1 covers 7 bases. Germline V CDR1 and CDR2: LNHDA, SQIVND (reference sequence). The CDR3 is made up of 14 amino acids. V shed 1 base and J 4 bases; nucleotides not matched to a gene: 1. The CDR3 here is CASSIGGQYNEQFF. DNA for the CDR3: TGTGCCAGTAGTATAGGGGGACAGTACAATGAGCAGTTCTTC. Full variable domain (remainder filled in from reference TRBV19 and TRBJ2-1): DGGITQSPKYLFRKEGQNVTLSCEQNLNHDAMYWYRQDPGQGLRLIYYSQIVNDFQKGDIAEGYSVSREKKESFPLTVTSAQKNPTAFYLCASSIGGQYNEQFFGPGTRLTVL.

The chain has TRBV7-9 and TRBJ1-1; TRBD1 matches 7 bases. CDR3 length: 13 amino acids. V lost 6 bases and J lost 8; bases outside the gene matches: 9. The germline V gene has CDR1 SEHNR and CDR2 FQNEAQ (reference sequence). The CDR3 here is CASSFRGQVEAFF. The CDR3 nucleotides read TGTGCCAGCAGTTTCCGAGGACAGGTGGAAGCTTTCTTT. Full variable domain (rest looked up from reference TRBV7-9 and TRBJ1-1): DTGVSQNPRHKITKRGQNVTFRCDPISEHNRLYWYRQTLGQGPEFLTYFQNEAQLEKSRLLSDRFSAERPKGSFSTLEIQRTEQGDSAMYLCASSFRGQVEAFFGQGTRLTVV.

V is TRBV24-1 and J is TRBJ1-2; D is ambiguous. The germline V gene has CDR1 KGHDR and CDR2 SFDVKD. Trimming shortened V by 0 bases and J by 2 bases, and 6 bases separated the two germline ends. The CDR3 totals 14 residues. Here the CDR3 reads CATSDLVRNYGYTF. Written as DNA, the CDR3 is TGTGCCACCAGTGATTTGGTCAGAAACTATGGCTACACCTTC.

This clonotype was observed a handful of times. This sequence joins TRBV19 and TRBJ1-2, with D perhaps matching TRBD1 (5 bases). Germline V gene sequence: CDR1 LNHDA, CDR2 SQIVND (reference sequence). V lost 4 bases to trimming and J lost 6 bases, with 18 bases between them. The CDR3 is 15 amino acids. CDR3: CASSKSPEGMDGYTF. Written as DNA, the CDR3 is TGTGCCAGTAGTAAATCGCCTGAGGGGATGGATGGCTACACCTTC.

This chain joins TRBV7-2 and TRBJ2-2; D is ambiguous. The ends were cut back, 7 bases at V and 0 bases at J, with 9 bases in the middle. Per germline, CDR1 SGHTA and CDR2 FQGNSA. The CDR3 spans 14 residues. CDR3 in amino acids: CASNRRPNTGELFF. CDR3 bases: TGTGCCAGCAACCGCCGACCGAACACCGGGGAGCTGTTTTTT.

This clonotype rates as medium-sized. This chain joins TRBV18 and TRBJ2-3; D might be TRBD2 (7 bases). V was cut by 6 bases and J by 4 bases, with 17 bases left in between. Germline V lookup: CDR1 KGHSH, CDR2 LQKENI. CDR3 length equals 15 residues. DNA of the CDR3: TGTGCCAGCTCTATCCACGGGGGGCCCGCAGATACGCAGTATTTT. This translates into CASSIHGGPADTQYF.

The chain recombines TRBV12-3 or TRBV12-4 with TRBJ2-5, with 9 bases fitting TRBD2. V lost 7 bases and J lost 5; bases outside the gene matches: 8. The CDR3 length is 14 residues. The CDR3 DNA reads as TGTGCCAGCACTATGACTAGCGGCGGGGAGACCCAGTACTTC. The encoded protein is CASTMTSGGETQYF.

The chain recombines TRBV10-3 with TRBJ2-1; TRBD1 agrees at 9 bases. Unmatched junction bases numbered 13, after V lost 4 bases and J lost 9 bases. The CDR3 is made up of 16 amino acids. Germline loops: CDR1 ENHRY, CDR2 SYGVKD. In DNA, the CDR3 is TGTGCCATCAGTGCAAGCGGGACAGGGTGGTTCAGTGAGCAGTTCTTC. It yields the protein CAISASGTGWFSEQFF.

This clonotype has only one observation. This could be a read error, since a much larger clone is one nucleotide away. The J gene is TRBJ2-1, the V gene TRBV11-3, with 10 bases fitting TRBD2. Losses at the gene ends were 5 bases for V and 7 bases for J; bases not matched to a gene: 11. Germline V gene lookup returns CDR1 SGHNT and CDR2 YENEEA. The CDR3 consists of 16 residues. The DNA of the CDR3 is TGTGCCAGCAGCGCAGGGTTCCTAGCGGGAGCAAATGAGCAGTTCTTC. Translating gives CASSAGFLAGANEQFF.